This T cell receptor beta chain was sequenced in a study of T cells in Graves' hyperthyroidism and ophthalmopathy. There are a few counts of this clonotype. Germline V CDR1 and CDR2: MGHRA, YSYEKL. The CDR3 runs 17 residues. V lost 0 bases, J lost 2 bases, and 14 bases lay in between. TCR beta CDR3 region amplification was performed from RNA transcripts. The HTBI set primed first-round TCR CDR3 RT-PCR. TCRdb re-analysed the multiplex PCR reads in MiXCR, keeping a single row per CDR3 protein. The sample contains 350,000 to 400,000 distinct CDR3 sequences, 15% of which appear only once. The chain couples TRBV4-1 to TRBJ2-1; D is unresolved. The source of this sequence is a woman in her thirties with Graves' hyperthyroidism. Sequencing was done on a sample of blood. CDR3 in DNA: TGCGCCAGCAGCCAAGATGCAGTCAAGTTGACCTACAATGAGCAGTTCTTC. It encodes CASSQDAVKLTYNEQFF.